This passage covers 24 T cell receptor beta chains from one sample sequenced in a study of CD4 T cells in relation to SARS-CoV-2 and coronaviruses. This table comes from immunoSEQ multiplex PCR, and its TCRdb copy is limited to in-frame clones, with some not included. This table has 20,000 to 30,000 clones, 76% appearing once. CD4+ T cells from unexposed donors were obtained before the COVID-19 pandemic (2011-2018). The cells were cultured for around ten days before CD4+ T cells were isolated. These receptors' antigens are unknown. The sequenced sample was CD4+ T cells from PBMCs, cultured in vitro. The receptors stem from a human donor in good health.

The chain combines TRBV19 with TRBJ2-2; either TRBD1 or TRBD2 may supply D (5 bases each). The CDR3 extends over 14 amino acids. With 5 bases removed from V and 6 bases from J, the gap between germline ends came to 13 bases. CDR1 is LNHDA and CDR2 is SQIVND in the germline V gene (reference sequence). This chain's CDR3 is CASSPQGTAGELFF. The CDR3 coding sequence is TGTGCCAGTAGTCCGCAAGGGACCGCCGGGGAGCTGTTTTTT.

The chain employs TRBV6-4 and TRBJ2-1, with 7 bases fitting TRBD2. The germline CDR1 and CDR2 sequences are MRHNA and SNTAGT. The CDR3 has 16 amino acids. V lost 4 bases, J lost 8 bases, and 14 bases stayed unmatched. CDR3 nucleotide sequence: TGTGCCAGCAGTGCCGCGACGGGGAGCGGGGCCCATGAGCAGTTCTTC. Translated, it gives CASSAATGSGAHEQFF.

This clone counts as medium-sized. V is TRBV25-1 and J is TRBJ2-6, with TRBD1 identical over 7 bases. The CDR3 spans 16 residues. Trimming cost V 4 bases and J 0 bases; bases outside gene matches: 3. Germline CDR1 MGHDK, CDR2 SYGVNS. The CDR3 bases are TGTGCCAGCAGTGCCACAGGGGACTCTGGGGCCAACGTCCTGACTTTC. This translates into CASSATGDSGANVLTF.

This clone was seen a few times. The chain couples TRBV7-9 to TRBJ1-1; D is ambiguous. CDR1 and CDR2 from the germline V gene are SEHNR and FQNEAQ (reference sequence). The CDR3 covers 13 residues. V was pared by 5 bases and J by 10 bases, with 17 bases between. This CDR3 is CASSLEDRSRAFF. The CDR3 DNA is TGTGCCAGCAGCCTGGAAGACCGGTCGAGAGCTTTCTTT.

The rearrangement joins TRBV4-1 to TRBJ1-5; a weak D match, TRBD1 (5 bases). From germline, CDR1 is MGHRA and CDR2 YSYEKL. The CDR3 has 16 amino acids. V lost 0 bases and J lost 7, with 16 bases in between. This CDR3 is CASSQDGEQGWQPQHF. The DNA of the CDR3 is TGCGCCAGCAGCCAAGATGGTGAGCAGGGTTGGCAGCCCCAGCATTTT.

The chain employs TRBV28 and TRBJ1-5, with D unresolved. V lost 6 bases to trimming and J lost 4 bases, with 19 bases between them. From germline, CDR1 is MDHEN and CDR2 SYDVKM. The CDR3 length is 16 residues. The CDR3 loop is CASSPPWREINQPQHF. The DNA of the CDR3 is TGTGCCAGCAGCCCGCCGTGGAGGGAGATTAATCAGCCCCAGCATTTT.

This chain connects TRBV7-9 to TRBJ2-5; D is unclear. The CDR3 runs to 13 residues. Deletions cut 0 bases from V and 4 bases from J, with 6 bases between. CDR1 is SEHNR, CDR2 FQNEAQ, per germline (reference sequence). In nucleotides, the CDR3 is TGTGCCAGCAGCTTAGCAGGGTTAGAGACCCAGTACTTC. Translating gives CASSLAGLETQYF.

This clone was recorded a few times. This chain joins TRBV5-4 and TRBJ2-3; D unresolved. Germline V gives CDR1 SGHNT, CDR2 YYREEE (reference sequence). Trimming removed 1 base at V and 2 bases at J, with 8 bases between. This CDR3 is 14 amino acids long. The CDR3 nucleotides are TGTGCCAGCAGCTTGACGCGGATCACAGATACGCAGTATTTT. Its translation is CASSLTRITDTQYF.

The chain employs TRBV5-1 and TRBJ1-1; 7 bases are a match to TRBD1. Per the germline V gene, CDR1 is SGHRS and CDR2 is YFSETQ. The CDR3 is made up of 16 amino acids. V dropped 0 bases and J dropped 4; count of bases not matched to a gene: 9. The DNA of the CDR3 is TGCGCCAGCAGCTTGGGGGGTGCCGCAGGGGGCACTGAAGCTTTCTTT. This translates into CASSLGGAAGGTEAFF.

The chain links TRBV6-5 to TRBJ2-1, with 12 positions matching TRBD2. J lost 9 bases, V lost 2 bases, and 8 bases had no gene match. There are 16 residues in the CDR3. The germline gives CDR1 MNHEY, CDR2 SVGAGI. The DNA of the CDR3 is TGTGCCAGCAGTTACGGGTCTAGCGGGAGGGCGATTGAGCAGTTCTTC. It codes for CASSYGSSGRAIEQFF.

This chain links TRBV7-3 with TRBJ2-1; TRBD2 might be the D (6 bases). The CDR3 consists of 15 residues. V was trimmed by 1 base and J by 5 bases, leaving 12 bases between them. Germline V gene sequence: CDR1 SGHTA, CDR2 FQGTGA. The CDR3 DNA follows: TGTGCCAGCAGCTTAATGAGCGGGCCGAACAATGAGCAGTTCTTC. Translated, it gives CASSLMSGPNNEQFF.

This chain connects TRBV3-1 (or the pseudogene TRBV3-2) to TRBJ2-1; TRBD2 agrees at 8 bases. V gave up 0 bases and J gave up 5 bases; unmatched junction bases: 6. The V gene's germline CDR1 is LGHDT and CDR2 YNNKEL (reference sequence). CDR3 length: 16 residues. In nucleotides, the CDR3 is TGTGCCAGCAGCCAAGAGTTCACTAGCGGAAACAATGAGCAGTTCTTC. It translates to CASSQEFTSGNNEQFF.

This chain connects TRBV18 to TRBJ2-5, with TRBD1 matching 7 bases. Germline CDR1 reads KGHSH; CDR2 reads LQKENI. With V trimmed by 2 bases and J by 2 bases, 5 bases remained unmatched. The CDR3 consists of 15 residues. The CDR3 is CASSPFTGQQETQYF. The DNA of the CDR3 is TGTGCCAGCTCACCATTCACGGGACAGCAAGAGACCCAGTACTTC.

In regard to this clone: The junction shows a germline mismatch at one end, possibly a read error. The CDR3 reads CASSQAGQHWNF. DNA for the CDR3: TGTGCCAGCAGCCAAGCGGGACAGCATTGGAACTTC. The V and J genes are TRBV3-1 (or the pseudogene TRBV3-2) and TRBJ2-4, with 7 bases that match TRBD1. In germline, CDR1 is LGHDT, CDR2 YNNKEL (reference sequence). The CDR3 spans 12 residues.

This clone appeared a few times. The chain employs TRBV5-1 and TRBJ1-1; 7 nucleotides align to TRBD1. V gave up 5 bases and J gave up 1 base; unmatched junction bases: 5. The CDR3 sequence is 14 residues long. Germline V CDR1 and CDR2: SGHRS, YFSETQ. The CDR3 nucleotides are TGCGCCAGCAGTAGACAGGGTGGGAACACTGAAGCTTTCTTT. Amino acid sequence: CASSRQGGNTEAFF.

The chain is built from TRBV2 and TRBJ1-2; tentative D call: TRBD1 (6 bases). V lost 5 bases, J lost 6 bases, and 10 bases lay in between. Germline assignment: CDR1 SNHLY and CDR2 FYNNEI. The CDR3 spans 12 residues. DNA for the CDR3: TGTGCCAGCAGTCCGACAGGACATGGCTACACCTTC. Amino acids: CASSPTGHGYTF.

The V and J genes are TRBV14 and TRBJ2-1; 7 bases agree with TRBD2. Germline loops: CDR1 SGHDN, CDR2 FVKESK. CDR3 size: 14 residues. The V gene end was trimmed by 8 bases and the J gene end by 5 bases; junction bases not matched to a gene: 9. The CDR3 region is CASRDGRQDNEQFF. The CDR3 nucleotides are TGTGCCAGCCGGGACGGGAGGCAAGACAATGAGCAGTTCTTC. The variable domain in full, completed from reference TRBV14 and TRBJ2-1, reads EAGVTQFPSHSVIEKGQTVTLRCDPISGHDNLYWYRRVMGKEIKFLLHFVKESKQDESGMPNNRFLAERTGGTYSTLKVQPAELEDSGVYFCASRDGRQDNEQFFGPGTRLTVL.

The CDR3 coding sequence is TGCAGTGCTGGGCCTGAAAAACTGTTTTTT. Encoded protein: CSAGPEKLFF. The chain links TRBV20-1 to TRBJ1-4; D gene unclear. This CDR3 contains 10 residues. Germline CDR1 DFQATT, CDR2 SNEGSKA (reference sequence). V lost 5 bases, J lost 7 bases, and 5 bases lay in between.

V usage is TRBV27 and J usage is TRBJ1-1, with unresolved D. The length of the CDR3 is 14 residues. Germline CDR1 reads MNHEY; CDR2 reads SMNVEV (reference sequence). Trimming removed 3 bases from V and 1 base from J, with 9 bases in between. The CDR3 sequence is CASSFSRANTEAFF. DNA for the CDR3: TGTGCCAGCAGTTTTAGTAGGGCGAACACTGAAGCTTTCTTT.

This clone was counted only a few times. The J gene is TRBJ2-1, the V gene TRBV9; TRBD2 matches 10 bases. CDR1 is SGDLS and CDR2 is YYNGEE in the germline V gene. The CDR3 covers 17 residues. The V gene end was trimmed by 0 bases and the J gene end by 9 bases; junction bases not matched to a gene: 12. The CDR3 DNA reads as TGTGCCAGCAGCGTAGCTACGGAAGCGGGAGGGCCAGGTGAGCAGTTCTTC. Amino acid sequence: CASSVATEAGGPGEQFF.

CDR3 sequence reads: CASSFPGYGNEQFF. The DNA of the CDR3 is TGTGCCAGCAGTTTCCCCGGCTACGGGAATGAGCAGTTCTTC. The chain employs TRBV27 and TRBJ2-1, with D hard to call. This CDR3 spans 14 amino acids. Germline V gene lookup returns CDR1 MNHEY and CDR2 SMNVEV (reference sequence). V gave up 3 bases and J gave up 7 bases, with 13 bases separating them.

The chain carries TRBV28 and TRBJ1-5, with 10 nucleotides matching TRBD1. CDR3 length: 18 residues. Germline V lookup: CDR1 MDHEN, CDR2 SYDVKM. V was pared by 7 bases and J by 0 bases, with 12 bases of the junction left unmatched. The CDR3 region has the DNA TGTGCCAGCATCGAAGGACAGGGGGTATTGTATAGCAATCAGCCCCAGCATTTT. Protein: CASIEGQGVLYSNQPQHF.

The chain employs TRBV9 and TRBJ1-6; TRBD1 aligns across 9 bases. V was clipped by 2 bases and J by 4 bases; unmatched bases: 1. The CDR3 length is 15 residues. Germline V gives CDR1 SGDLS, CDR2 YYNGEE. The CDR3 loop reads CASSVGTGYNSPLHF. CDR3 DNA: TGTGCCAGCAGCGTCGGGACAGGGTATAATTCACCCCTCCACTTT.

This clone occurred a few times. The gene calls are TRBV11-2 and TRBJ1-6; D might be TRBD1 (5 bases). The CDR3 consists of 15 residues. From germline, CDR1 is SGHAT and CDR2 FQNNGV. The ends were cut back, 5 bases at V and 9 bases at J, with 17 bases in the middle. The CDR3: CASSPRKGSGSPLHF. The DNA for the CDR3 is TGTGCCAGCAGCCCTCGAAAGGGGTCCGGTTCACCCCTCCACTTT.